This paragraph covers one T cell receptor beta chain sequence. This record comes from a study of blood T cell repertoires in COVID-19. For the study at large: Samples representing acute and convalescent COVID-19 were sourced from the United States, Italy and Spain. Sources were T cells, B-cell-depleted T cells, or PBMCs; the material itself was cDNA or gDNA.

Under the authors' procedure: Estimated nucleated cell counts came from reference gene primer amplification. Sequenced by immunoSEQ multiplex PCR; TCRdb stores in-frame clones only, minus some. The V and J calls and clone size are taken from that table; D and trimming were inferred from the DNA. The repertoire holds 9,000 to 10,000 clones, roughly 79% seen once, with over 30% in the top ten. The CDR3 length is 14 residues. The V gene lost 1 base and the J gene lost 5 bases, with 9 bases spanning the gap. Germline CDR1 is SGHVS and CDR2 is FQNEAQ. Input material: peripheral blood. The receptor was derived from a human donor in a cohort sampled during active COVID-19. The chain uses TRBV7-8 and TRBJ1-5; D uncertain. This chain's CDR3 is CASSLGGFYQPQHF. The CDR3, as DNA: TGTGCCAGCAGCTTAGGCGGGTTTTATCAGCCCCAGCATTTT.